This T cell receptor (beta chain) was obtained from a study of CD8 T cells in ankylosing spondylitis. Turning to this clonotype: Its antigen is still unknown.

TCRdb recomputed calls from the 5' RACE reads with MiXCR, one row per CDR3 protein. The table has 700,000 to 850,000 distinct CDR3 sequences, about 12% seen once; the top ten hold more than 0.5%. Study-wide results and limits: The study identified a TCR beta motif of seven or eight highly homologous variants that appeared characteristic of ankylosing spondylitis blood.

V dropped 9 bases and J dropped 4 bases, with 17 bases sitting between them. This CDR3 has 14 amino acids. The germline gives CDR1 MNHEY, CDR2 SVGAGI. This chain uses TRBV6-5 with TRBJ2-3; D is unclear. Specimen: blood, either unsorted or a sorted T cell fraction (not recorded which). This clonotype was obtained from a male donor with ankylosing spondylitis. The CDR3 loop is CASHRLLSPDTQYF. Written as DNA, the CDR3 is TGTGCCAGTCACCGACTCCTTTCGCCAGATACGCAGTATTTT.